This T cell receptor beta chain was captured by sequencing in a study of shared clonotypes between healthy human individuals. Study findings and constraints: Naive subsets typically showed greater estimated richness than memory subsets. Exclusively blood specimens were collected; tissue repertoires likely differ.

CD4+ cells were split into CD45RA+ naive and CD45RA-negative memory subsets. As for this clone: Its specificity is unknown.

Assay used: immunoSEQ multiplex PCR; TCRdb lists only in-frame clones, some missing. The sample has over a million clones; 96% are singletons. Looked up from germline, CDR1 is SEHNR and CDR2 is FQNEAQ (reference sequence). CDR3 length equals 17 residues. Germline trimming cut 6 bases from V and 1 base from J; bases unmatched to any gene: 9. The chain couples TRBV7-9 to TRBJ2-1; TRBD2 matches 10 bases. Sequenced material: naive CD4+ T cells sorted from blood. The sample's subset: CD45RA+ positively selected. The sequence derives from a man younger than 45 in good health. The CDR3 DNA sequence: TGTGCCAGCAGTTCCGGAGGACTAGCGGCTTCCTACAATGAGCAGTTCTTC. As protein: CASSSGGLAASYNEQFF. The whole variable domain, filled in from reference TRBV7-9 and TRBJ2-1, reads DTGVSQNPRHKITKRGQNVTFRCDPISEHNRLYWYRQTLGQGPEFLTYFQNEAQLEKSRLLSDRFSAERPKGSFSTLEIQRTEQGDSAMYLCASSSGGLAASYNEQFFGPGTRLTVL.